The source of this TCR beta chain is a study of OX40 agonist ivuxolimab in advanced cancers. With autoimmune disease history or systemic immunosuppression, patients were excluded. Unmatched junction bases numbered 15, after V lost 2 bases and J lost 3 bases. The CDR3 runs to 19 residues. Germline V CDR1 and CDR2: SGHTA, FQGNSA. Produced via immunoSEQ multiplex PCR; TCRdb's table is partial and in-frame only. The repertoire holds about 120,000 clones, with just under 95% as singletons. The chain combines TRBV7-2 with TRBJ2-7; 11 bases fit TRBD2. This specimen consisted of CD4+ or CD8+ T cells sorted from blood, obtained in a trial of the OX40 agonist ivuxolimab. The receptor's source is an adult with an advanced solid tumor such as melanoma, head and neck, liver or kidney cancer. The CDR3 DNA reads as TGTGCCAGCAGCTTATTCACCGGGACTAGCGGCTCTCTGGTCTACGAGCAGTACTTC. This codes for CASSLFTGTSGSLVYEQYF.